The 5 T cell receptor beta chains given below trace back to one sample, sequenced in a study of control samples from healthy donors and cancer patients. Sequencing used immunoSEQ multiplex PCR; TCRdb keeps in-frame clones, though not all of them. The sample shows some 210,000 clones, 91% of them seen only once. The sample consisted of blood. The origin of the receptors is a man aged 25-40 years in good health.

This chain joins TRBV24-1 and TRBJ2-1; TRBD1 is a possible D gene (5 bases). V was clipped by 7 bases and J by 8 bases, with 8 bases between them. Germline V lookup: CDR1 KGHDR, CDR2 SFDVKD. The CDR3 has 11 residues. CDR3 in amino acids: CATSQGDEQFF. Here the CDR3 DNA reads TGTGCCACCAGCCAGGGCGATGAGCAGTTCTTC.

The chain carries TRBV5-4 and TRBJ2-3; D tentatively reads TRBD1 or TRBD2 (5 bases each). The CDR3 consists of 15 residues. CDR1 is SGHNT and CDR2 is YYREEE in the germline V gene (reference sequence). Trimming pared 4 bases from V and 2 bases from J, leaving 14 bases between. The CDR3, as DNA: TGTGCCAGCAGCCAAGGGACGGCTTTCACAGATACGCAGTATTTT. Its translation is CASSQGTAFTDTQYF.

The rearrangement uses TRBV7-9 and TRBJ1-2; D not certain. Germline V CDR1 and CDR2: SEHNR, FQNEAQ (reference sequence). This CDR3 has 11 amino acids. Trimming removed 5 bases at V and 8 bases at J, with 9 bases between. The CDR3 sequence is CASSRAWGYTF. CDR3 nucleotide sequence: TGTGCCAGCAGCCGGGCCTGGGGCTACACCTTC.

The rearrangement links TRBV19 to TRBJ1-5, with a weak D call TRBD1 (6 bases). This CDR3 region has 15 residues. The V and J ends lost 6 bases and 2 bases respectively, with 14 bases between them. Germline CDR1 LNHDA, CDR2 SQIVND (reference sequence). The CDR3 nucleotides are TGTGCCAGTAGGAAGGGGGGAGAGGGCAATCAGCCCCAGCATTTT. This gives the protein CASRKGGEGNQPQHF.

CDR3 region: CAWRLPGQGVSGNTIYF. Written as DNA, the CDR3 is TGTGCCTGGAGGCTCCCGGGACAGGGAGTATCTGGAAACACCATATATTTT. This chain uses TRBV30 with TRBJ1-3; 9 nucleotides align to TRBD1. The CDR3 is made up of 17 amino acids. V dropped 3 bases and J dropped 1; count of bases not matched to a gene: 10. Germline V gene sequence: CDR1 GTSNPN, CDR2 SVGIG (reference sequence).